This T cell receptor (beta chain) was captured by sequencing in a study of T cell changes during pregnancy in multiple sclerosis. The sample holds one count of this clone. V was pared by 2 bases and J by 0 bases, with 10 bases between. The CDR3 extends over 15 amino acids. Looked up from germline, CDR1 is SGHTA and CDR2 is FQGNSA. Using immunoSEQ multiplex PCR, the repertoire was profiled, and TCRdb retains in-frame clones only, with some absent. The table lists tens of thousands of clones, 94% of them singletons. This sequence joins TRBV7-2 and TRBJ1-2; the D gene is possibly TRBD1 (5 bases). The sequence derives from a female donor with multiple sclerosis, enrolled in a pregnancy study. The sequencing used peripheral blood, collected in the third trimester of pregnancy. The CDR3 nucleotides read TGTGCCAGCAGCTTACCCAGGGTCTCTAACTATGGCTACACCTTC. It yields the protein CASSLPRVSNYGYTF. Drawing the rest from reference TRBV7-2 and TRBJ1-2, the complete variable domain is GAGVSQSPSNKVTEKGKDVELRCDPISGHTALYWYRQSLGQGLEFLIYFQGNSAPDKSGLPSDRFSAERTGGSVSTLTIQRTQQEDSAVYLCASSLPRVSNYGYTFGSGTRLTVV.